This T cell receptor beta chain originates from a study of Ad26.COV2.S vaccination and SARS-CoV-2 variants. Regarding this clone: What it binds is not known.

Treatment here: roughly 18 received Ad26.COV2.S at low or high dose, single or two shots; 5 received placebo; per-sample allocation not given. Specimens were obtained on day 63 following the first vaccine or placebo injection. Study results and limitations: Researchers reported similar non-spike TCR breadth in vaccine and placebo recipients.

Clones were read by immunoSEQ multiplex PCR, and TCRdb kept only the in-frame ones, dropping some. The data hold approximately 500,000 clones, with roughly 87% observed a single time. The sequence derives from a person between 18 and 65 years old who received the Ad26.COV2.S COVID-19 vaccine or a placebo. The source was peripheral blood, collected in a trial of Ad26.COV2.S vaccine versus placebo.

The CDR3 DNA follows: TGTGCCAGTAGAAGGTCACCGGGACTAGCGGGAGGGCTTGAGCAGTTCTTC. It yields the protein CASRRSPGLAGGLEQFF. The V and J genes are TRBV19 and TRBJ2-1; 16 bases map to TRBD2. Germline assignment: CDR1 LNHDA and CDR2 SQIVND (reference sequence). The CDR3 covers 17 residues. J was trimmed by 9 bases and V by 6 bases; bases with no gene match: 11.